The 32 T cell receptor beta chains listed next were all sequenced from one sample in a study of CD8 T cells in Susac syndrome. Roughly 0.45 to 1 ug RNA was reverse transcribed with random hexamers. One entry per CDR3 protein, called by TCRdb with MiXCR from the immunoSEQ multiplex PCR reads. Among 250,000 to 350,000 distinct CDR3 sequences listed, approximately 85% were seen once. The sample taken for sequencing was CD8+ T cells from PBMCs. These receptors all stem from a human donor with multiple sclerosis.

The chain links TRBV7-9 to TRBJ2-7; D possibly corresponds to TRBD2 (6 bases). With 5 bases removed from V and 5 bases from J, the gap between germline ends came to 19 bases. The length of the CDR3 is 15 residues. CDR1 is SEHNR and CDR2 is FQNEAQ in the germline V gene (reference sequence). CDR3 sequence reads: CASSPKEGPDDEQYF. In nucleotides, the CDR3 is TGTGCCAGCAGCCCAAAGGAGGGGCCTGATGACGAGCAGTACTTC.

The rearrangement links TRBV27 to TRBJ2-1; 15 nucleotides align to TRBD2. This CDR3 is built from 16 residues. CDR1 is MNHEY, CDR2 SMNVEV, per germline (reference sequence). The junction had 5 bases not matched to a gene; V was cut back by 5 bases and J by 6 bases. The CDR3 DNA is TGTGCCAGCAGTCGACGGACTAGCGGGAGGGCCAATGAGCAGTTCTTC. It specifies CASSRRTSGRANEQFF.

This rearrangement joins TRBV4-2 to TRBJ2-3; 7 bases agree with TRBD2. The CDR3 loop spans 15 amino acids. Germline V lookup: CDR1 LGHNA, CDR2 YNFKEQ. The J segment lost 1 base and the V segment lost 2 bases, leaving 3 bases of the junction unmatched. CDR3 DNA sequence: TGTGCCAGCAGCCAAACTAGCGTCGGCACAGATACGCAGTATTTT. This gives the protein CASSQTSVGTDTQYF.

This rearrangement joins TRBV7-2 to TRBJ2-4; TRBD1 is a possible D gene (6 bases). V was shortened by 0 bases and J by 8 bases, with 17 bases between the two germline ends. This CDR3 is 16 amino acids long. Germline V gene data show CDR1 as SGHTA and CDR2 as FQGNSA. The CDR3 loop is CASSLAPHRVADIQYF. The CDR3 region has the DNA TGTGCCAGCAGCTTAGCCCCCCACAGGGTAGCTGACATTCAGTACTTC.

J is TRBJ1-1 and V is TRBV7-9; D might be TRBD1 (6 bases). From germline, CDR1 is SEHNR and CDR2 FQNEAQ (reference sequence). This CDR3 is 12 amino acids long. V lost 5 bases and J 10 bases, leaving 14 bases between the germline ends. The chain's CDR3 is CASSEGTHGAFF. In DNA form, the CDR3 reads TGTGCCAGCAGCGAAGGGACACACGGAGCTTTCTTT.

This sequence joins TRBV23-1 and TRBJ1-2; 7 positions agree with TRBD1. TRBV23-1 belongs to the ORF category, with a function that is uncertain. The CDR3 covers 14 residues. V shed 0 bases, J shed 4 bases, and the junction held 2 bases outside the gene matches. The CDR3 is CASSQSTGCYGYTF. The CDR3 coding sequence is TGCGCCAGCAGTCAATCGACAGGGTGCTATGGCTACACCTTC.

The chain carries TRBV6-5 and TRBJ2-2; perhaps TRBD1 as D (6 bases). The CDR3 length is 14 residues. Germline loops: CDR1 MNHEY, CDR2 SVGAGI. The V and J ends lost 5 bases and 6 bases respectively, with 13 bases between them. The CDR3 protein is CASSPPYRAGELFF. CDR3 nucleotides: TGTGCCAGCAGTCCCCCCTACAGGGCCGGGGAGCTGTTTTTT.

The chain links TRBV27 to TRBJ2-1; 7 bases map to TRBD2. The J segment lost 0 bases and the V segment lost 5 bases, leaving 13 bases of the junction unmatched. CDR1 and CDR2 from the germline V gene are MNHEY and SMNVEV (reference sequence). CDR3 size: 18 residues. The CDR3 sequence: CASSPYRGLGSSYNEQFF. CDR3 DNA: TGTGCCAGCAGTCCCTACCGCGGACTAGGGAGCTCCTACAATGAGCAGTTCTTC.

This clonotype was seen a few times. This chain connects TRBV7-9 to TRBJ2-4; maybe TRBD2 (5 bases). The germline CDR1 and CDR2 sequences are SEHNR and FQNEAQ (reference sequence). CDR3 length: 15 amino acids. The V and J ends lost 5 bases and 0 bases respectively, with 11 bases between them. This chain's CDR3 is CASSPGLGAKNIQYF. In DNA form, the CDR3 reads TGTGCCAGCAGCCCCGGACTGGGAGCCAAAAACATTCAGTACTTC.

The J gene is TRBJ2-1, the V gene TRBV13; D not certain. The CDR3 spans 11 residues. The V end lost 2 bases, the J end lost 7 bases, and 3 bases lay between the germline ends. Germline V gene lookup returns CDR1 PRHDT and CDR2 FYEKMQ (reference sequence). CDR3 region: CASSLMNEQFF. CDR3 in DNA: TGTGCCAGCAGCTTAATGAATGAGCAGTTCTTC.

This clonotype appeared once. The chain employs TRBV14 and TRBJ1-1; D gene uncertain. Deletions cut 0 bases from V and 11 bases from J, with 16 bases between. This CDR3 has 14 amino acids. CDR1 and CDR2 (germline): SGHDN, FVKESK. For the CDR3, the DNA is TGTGCCAGCAGCCAAGAATACCCCTCGTACGATGCTTTCTTT. It codes for CASSQEYPSYDAFF.

The J gene is TRBJ1-6, the V gene TRBV3-1, with D maybe TRBD1 (5 bases). Germline CDR1 is LGHDT and CDR2 is YNNKEL (reference sequence). Trimming pared 4 bases from V and 10 bases from J, leaving 17 bases between. The CDR3 has 15 amino acids. CDR3 region: CASSRKTARGSPLHF. For the CDR3, the DNA is TGTGCCAGCAGCCGGAAGACGGCCCGGGGCTCACCCCTCCACTTT.

This clonotype was detected once. V usage is TRBV5-1 and J usage is TRBJ1-1; D gene unclear. The V end lost 0 bases, the J end lost 7 bases, and 7 bases lay between the germline ends. Germline V gene lookup returns CDR1 SGHRS and CDR2 YFSETQ. The CDR3 runs 12 residues. The CDR3 is CASSLAEIEAFF. The CDR3 nucleotides read TGCGCCAGCAGCTTGGCAGAGATTGAAGCTTTCTTT. Together with reference TRBV5-1 and TRBJ1-1, the CDR3 gives the full variable domain: KAGVTQTPRYLIKTRGQQVTLSCSPISGHRSVSWYQQTPGQGLQFLFEYFSETQRNKGNFPGRFSGRQFSNSRSEMNVSTLELGDSALYLCASSLAEIEAFFGQGTRLTVV.

V gene TRBV27 combines with J gene TRBJ1-3, with 8 bases identical to TRBD1. The CDR3 loop spans 16 amino acids. The germline V gene encodes CDR1 MNHEY and CDR2 SMNVEV (reference sequence). The V gene end was trimmed by 2 bases and the J gene end by 0 bases; junction bases not matched to a gene: 3. CDR3 DNA sequence: TGTGCCAGCAGTTTAGGACAGGGCGGCTCTGGAAACACCATATATTTT. Amino acid sequence: CASSLGQGGSGNTIYF.

V is TRBV7-9 and J is TRBJ1-4, with a weak D call TRBD1 (5 bases). The germline V gene encodes CDR1 SEHNR and CDR2 FQNEAQ (reference sequence). Trimming cost V 4 bases and J 8 bases, with 29 bases left between them. The CDR3 is made up of 19 amino acids. CDR3 residues: CASSYPTPYSRGMEEKLFF. In DNA, the CDR3 is TGTGCCAGCAGCTATCCAACCCCCTATTCGCGGGGCATGGAAGAAAAACTGTTTTTT.

In regard to this clonotype: The junction does not match germline at one end; this may be a read error. The chain carries TRBV7-7 and TRBJ2-2; D is perhaps TRBD2 (6 bases). Per germline, CDR1 SSHAT and CDR2 FNYEAQ (reference sequence). The CDR3 has 15 residues. CDR3 loop: CASSRDWSDTGELFF. The CDR3 DNA reads as TGTGCTAGCAGCAGGGACTGGTCAGACACCGGGGAGCTGTTTTTT.

This rearrangement joins TRBV10-3 to TRBJ2-7; perhaps TRBD2 as D (7 bases). The germline V and J ends were trimmed by 9 bases and 2 bases, with 11 bases remaining between them. The CDR3 is made up of 12 amino acids. Germline CDR1 is ENHRY and CDR2 is SYGVKD. The DNA of the CDR3 is TGTGCCATAGGGGGGGAGACCTACGAGCAGTACTTC. Protein sequence: CAIGGETYEQYF.

The chain is built from TRBV29-1 and TRBJ2-2, with D possibly called TRBD1 or TRBD2 (6 bases each). Trimming removed 2 bases from V and 3 bases from J, with 13 bases in between. There are 15 residues in the CDR3. CDR1 is SQVTM, CDR2 ANQGSEA, per germline. The CDR3 DNA sequence: TGCAGCGTTGAAAAGGGGGGCACGGACACCGGGGAGCTGTTTTTT. The encoded protein is CSVEKGGTDTGELFF.

The genes are TRBV3-1 and TRBJ2-7; TRBD2 is a possible D gene (5 bases). Germline CDR1 reads LGHDT; CDR2 reads YNNKEL (reference sequence). The ends were cut back, 2 bases at V and 6 bases at J, with 17 bases in the middle. CDR3 length: 15 amino acids. The CDR3 is CASSQSPDFLSEQYF. The CDR3 region has the DNA TGTGCCAGCAGCCAAAGCCCGGACTTCCTCTCCGAGCAGTACTTC.

The chain carries TRBV28 and TRBJ1-1; a possible D gene is TRBD1 (6 bases). This CDR3 has 13 amino acids. Germline assignment: CDR1 MDHEN and CDR2 SYDVKM. V was clipped by 4 bases and J by 11 bases, with 17 bases between them. The CDR3 nucleotides read TGTGCCAGCAGTTCTAACAGGGCTCGAGAGGCTTTCTTT. As protein: CASSSNRAREAFF.

The chain uses TRBV12-3 or TRBV12-4 and TRBJ2-7; D may be TRBD1 (6 bases). V was shortened by 6 bases and J by 3 bases, with 12 bases between the two germline ends. This CDR3 spans 13 amino acids. CDR3 region: CASRLTGHYEQYF. The CDR3 coding sequence is TGTGCCAGCAGACTCACAGGGCACTACGAGCAGTACTTC.

V gene TRBV19 combines with J gene TRBJ1-5; D is ambiguous. V was pared by 5 bases and J by 8 bases, with 19 bases between. Per germline, CDR1 LNHDA and CDR2 SQIVND (reference sequence). The CDR3 has 15 amino acids. The CDR3 nucleotides are TGTGCCAGTAGTCTACCCGGCACGGTCGGTAAGCCCCAGCATTTT. Translated, it gives CASSLPGTVGKPQHF.

The chain is built from TRBV2 and TRBJ1-5, with D unresolved. The CDR3 is 13 residues long. With 3 bases removed from V and 7 bases from J, the gap between germline ends came to 10 bases. The V gene's germline CDR1 is SNHLY and CDR2 FYNNEI. The CDR3 protein is CASSEELRQPQHF. For the CDR3, the DNA is TGTGCCAGCAGTGAGGAGCTGCGGCAGCCCCAGCATTTT.

The rearrangement joins TRBV19 to TRBJ1-5, with D hard to call. V was pared by 1 base and J by 2 bases, with 12 bases between. Germline CDR1 is LNHDA and CDR2 is SQIVND (reference sequence). The CDR3 is made up of 16 amino acids. This chain's CDR3 is CASSIVREGGNQPQHF. The DNA for the CDR3 is TGTGCCAGTAGTATAGTAAGGGAAGGAGGCAATCAGCCCCAGCATTTT.

The J gene is TRBJ2-1, the V gene TRBV27, with D unclear. The V and J ends lost 5 bases and 0 bases respectively, with 8 bases between them. CDR3 size: 14 residues. Germline CDR1 reads MNHEY; CDR2 reads SMNVEV (reference sequence). CDR3 coding DNA: TGTGCCAGCAGTGAAAGGAGCTCCTACAATGAGCAGTTCTTC. It yields the protein CASSERSSYNEQFF.

The chain combines TRBV12-3 or TRBV12-4 with TRBJ2-7, with D hard to call. Trimming removed 6 bases from V and 2 bases from J, with 11 bases in between. This CDR3 has 13 residues. The CDR3: CASRASLAYEQYF. The CDR3 coding sequence is TGTGCCAGCAGGGCCAGTCTTGCCTACGAGCAGTACTTC.

The V gene is TRBV27, the J gene TRBJ1-2; D call uncertain. The CDR3 sequence is 15 residues long. The ends were cut back, 5 bases at V and 6 bases at J, with 19 bases in the middle. From germline, CDR1 is MNHEY and CDR2 SMNVEV (reference sequence). CDR3 loop: CASSPLSPGLDGYTF. Written as DNA, the CDR3 is TGTGCCAGCAGTCCCCTGTCCCCCGGGCTCGATGGCTACACCTTC.

The V call is TRBV29-1, the J call TRBJ2-4; D perhaps matches TRBD1 (6 bases). Germline V gene lookup returns CDR1 SQVTM and CDR2 ANQGSEA. V was trimmed by 4 bases and J by 7 bases, leaving 14 bases between them. This CDR3 is built from 13 residues. The CDR3 nucleotides read TGCAGCGTTGGGCAGGGGTCGAGGAACATTCAGTACTTC. Its translation: CSVGQGSRNIQYF.

The chain uses TRBV12-3 or TRBV12-4 and TRBJ1-5, with D possibly TRBD1 on 5 matching bases. The CDR3 covers 15 residues. Trimming pared 5 bases from V and 6 bases from J, leaving 17 bases between. The CDR3 spells CASSNRDEYAQPQHF. The CDR3 bases are TGTGCCAGCAGTAACCGGGACGAATATGCTCAGCCCCAGCATTTT.

This sequence joins TRBV29-1 and TRBJ2-1, with unresolved D. Germline values: CDR1 SQVTM, CDR2 ANQGSEA. The CDR3 is 16 amino acids. V was shortened by 1 base and J by 4 bases, with 17 bases between the two germline ends. The CDR3 nucleotides read TGCAGCGTTGAAGGAGAACCCACCAGACCTTACAATGAGCAGTTCTTC. Residues: CSVEGEPTRPYNEQFF.

A single count supports this clonotype. The V gene is TRBV29-1, the J gene TRBJ2-3; no clear D. Germline assignment: CDR1 SQVTM and CDR2 ANQGSEA. The V end was cut by 6 bases, the J end by 6 bases, with 13 bases between. The CDR3 spans 12 residues. The CDR3 region has the DNA TGCAGCGTCTACGAAATAAGTGATACGCAGTATTTT. This translates into CSVYEISDTQYF.

J is TRBJ2-6 and V is TRBV21-1. TRBV21-1 is reported as a pseudogene. The CDR3 length is 17 residues. CDR3 sequence: CASSKDLPDSGANVLTF. The CDR3 DNA reads as TGTGCCAGCAGCAAAGATTTACCGGACTCTGGGGCCAACGTCCTGACTTTC.